A single T cell receptor (beta chain) is shown here with its context. V was cut by 4 bases and J by 4 bases, with 23 bases left in between. The CDR3 loop spans 17 amino acids. CDR1 SGHDT and CDR2 YYEEEE come from the germline V gene. This specimen belongs to a study of blood T cell repertoires in COVID-19. Study background: PBMCs, B-cell-depleted T cells, or T cells provided the cDNA or gDNA that made up the material.

Methods used by the authors: The assay estimated nucleated cells by amplifying reference gene primers. Generated by immunoSEQ multiplex PCR, the TCRdb table keeps only in-frame clones and is missing some. That table supplies the V and J calls and clone size; D and trimming were determined from the DNA. The repertoire consists of a few hundred thousand clones, with roughly 84% occurring once and the leading ten covering 15% to 20%. Material: peripheral blood. The chain carries TRBV5-6 and TRBJ2-5; the D gene is possibly TRBD2 (6 bases). This TCR was recovered from a man aged 45-60 years with COVID-19, enrolled during active disease. CDR3: CASSQLGRGYVGETQYF. The CDR3, as DNA: TGTGCCAGCAGCCAGCTGGGGCGGGGATACGTAGGAGAGACCCAGTACTTC.